The 30 T cell receptor beta chains presented below share a single source sample, sequenced in a study of regulatory T cells in long-lasting Graves disease. According to the study, TCR beta libraries were built with iRepertoire HTBI primers and CDR3-region Arm-PCR. From the multiplex PCR reads, TCRdb called clonotypes with MiXCR, one entry per CDR3 protein. The sample carries fewer than 500,000 distinct CDR3 sequences, around 15% recorded once. Specified time point: newly diagnosed GD, antithyroid drugs for less than 3 months. Extracted PBMC RNA gave rise to the TCR library. In addition, the sample was reused for a study of T cells in Graves' hyperthyroidism and ophthalmopathy.

Sequenced material: peripheral blood mononuclear cells (PBMCs), taken at new diagnosis, from a patient treated with antithyroid drugs. These receptors all come from a man aged 35-49 years with Graves disease.

This clonotype showed up many times. The chain carries TRBV7-2 and TRBJ2-7, with D hard to call. The germline gives CDR1 SGHTA, CDR2 FQGNSA. Trimming stripped 3 bases from V and 5 bases from J, with 11 bases between. The CDR3 covers 13 residues. CDR3 DNA sequence: TGTGCCAGCAGCTTGACTGGTCCTGACGAGCAGTACTTC. Translation: CASSLTGPDEQYF.

This chain connects TRBV20-1 to TRBJ1-5; D is uncertain. CDR1 is DFQATT, CDR2 SNEGSKA, per germline (reference sequence). V was pared by 3 bases and J by 6 bases, with 9 bases between. The CDR3 consists of 12 residues. The CDR3 region is CSARDRGQPQHF. DNA of the CDR3: TGCAGTGCTAGGGACCGCGGTCAGCCCCAGCATTTT.

The chain has TRBV29-1 and TRBJ2-1; D possibly matches TRBD1 or TRBD2 (6 bases each). Per the germline V gene, CDR1 is SQVTM and CDR2 is ANQGSEA. CDR3 length: 16 amino acids. Deletions cut 7 bases from V and 9 bases from J, with 28 bases between. This CDR3 is CSAARGRRGAMGEQFF. CDR3 DNA: TGCAGCGCCGCCCGGGGGAGAAGGGGGGCTATGGGTGAGCAGTTCTTC.

The table lists this clonotype with many counts. V gene TRBV30 combines with J gene TRBJ1-1; 10 bases are shared with TRBD1. The V gene end was trimmed by 1 base and the J gene end by 8 bases; junction bases not matched to a gene: 13. Germline V gene lookup returns CDR1 GTSNPN and CDR2 SVGIG (reference sequence). This CDR3 contains 16 residues. The CDR3 DNA is TGTGCCTGGAGTGGGCCCTGGACAGGGGGTTTCTCAGAAGCTTTCTTT. Its protein is CAWSGPWTGGFSEAFF.

V and J are TRBV13 and TRBJ2-2; D is unresolved. V dropped 0 bases and J dropped 4 bases, with 6 bases sitting between them. CDR1 is PRHDT, CDR2 FYEKMQ, per germline (reference sequence). The CDR3 totals 14 residues. CDR3 nucleotide sequence: TGTGCCAGCAGCTTAGGTTTGCCCACCGGGGAGCTGTTTTTT. It yields the protein CASSLGLPTGELFF.

The CDR3 protein is CAIGGTVEQYF. CDR3 coding DNA: TGTGCCATCGGAGGGACAGTCGAGCAGTACTTC. The chain employs TRBV10-3 and TRBJ2-7; weak D call: TRBD1 (7 bases). Trimming cost V 8 bases and J 6 bases, with 11 bases left between them. Per the germline V gene, CDR1 is ENHRY and CDR2 is SYGVKD. This CDR3 has 11 amino acids.

This clonotype was seen ten or more times. The chain is built from TRBV2 and TRBJ1-1, with D uncertain. CDR1 and CDR2 (germline): SNHLY, FYNNEI. This CDR3 spans 13 amino acids. V was shortened by 4 bases and J by 0 bases, with 6 bases between the two germline ends. CDR3 sequence reads: CASSADMNTEAFF. In nucleotides, the CDR3 is TGTGCCAGCAGTGCCGATATGAACACTGAAGCTTTCTTT. The full variable domain, with the rest looked up from reference TRBV2 and TRBJ1-1, is EPEVTQTPSHQVTQMGQEVILRCVPISNHLYFYWYRQILGQKVEFLVSFYNNEISEKSEIFDDQFSVERPDGSNFTLKIRSTKLEDSAMYFCASSADMNTEAFFGQGTRLTVV.

This clonotype has a handful of counts. J is TRBJ2-1 and V is TRBV19; D unresolved. Germline values: CDR1 LNHDA, CDR2 SQIVND (reference sequence). V lost 3 bases and J 0 bases, leaving 9 bases between the germline ends. CDR3 length equals 15 residues. CDR3 sequence: CASSISFTSYNEQFF. As DNA, the CDR3 is TGTGCCAGTAGTATTTCCTTTACCTCCTACAATGAGCAGTTCTTC.

The gene calls are TRBV2 and TRBJ2-5; the D is unclear. The germline V gene encodes CDR1 SNHLY and CDR2 FYNNEI. The CDR3 sequence is 11 residues long. Trimming stripped 7 bases from V and 7 bases from J, with 10 bases between. CDR3 amino acids: CASNNKGTQYF. CDR3 nucleotide sequence: TGTGCCAGCAATAACAAGGGGACCCAGTACTTC.

There are many counts of this clonotype. This sequence joins TRBV5-1 and TRBJ1-1; no definite D call. Germline lookup yields CDR1 SGHRS and CDR2 YFSETQ. The CDR3 consists of 15 residues. V lost 3 bases, J lost 0 bases, and 12 bases lay in between. As DNA, the CDR3 is TGCGCCAGCAGCTCCGGACGGTCTATGAACACTGAAGCTTTCTTT. Encoded protein: CASSSGRSMNTEAFF.

The gene calls are TRBV29-1 and TRBJ2-3; D is perhaps TRBD1 (6 bases). The V gene lost 1 base and the J gene lost 12 bases, with 14 bases spanning the gap. Germline V gene lookup returns CDR1 SQVTM and CDR2 ANQGSEA. There are 12 residues in the CDR3. CDR3 sequence (DNA): TGCAGCGTTGAAGGACAGGCTGCCCAACAGTATTTT. Protein: CSVEGQAAQQYF.

This clonotype was counted ten times or more. The chain uses TRBV29-1 and TRBJ2-1; D is uncertain. The CDR3 has 13 amino acids. Trimming removed 5 bases at V and 3 bases at J, with 11 bases between. From germline, CDR1 is SQVTM and CDR2 ANQGSEA. CDR3 amino acids: CSVRVRDYNEQFF. The DNA for the CDR3 is TGCAGCGTTCGGGTTAGGGACTACAATGAGCAGTTCTTC.

This clonotype was picked up many times. The chain couples TRBV3-1 to TRBJ2-3; D gene unclear. This CDR3 is built from 12 residues. Per germline, CDR1 LGHDT and CDR2 YNNKEL (reference sequence). V gave up 0 bases and J gave up 2 bases, with 0 bases separating them. In nucleotides, the CDR3 is TGTGCCAGCAGCCAAGACACAGATACGCAGTATTTT. Its protein product is CASSQDTDTQYF.

As to this clonotype: A much larger clone differs by one base, so this may be a read error. This chain connects TRBV7-9 to TRBJ2-7, with 8 bases matching TRBD1. Germline V gene sequence: CDR1 SEHNR, CDR2 FQNEAQ (reference sequence). The CDR3 loop spans 15 amino acids. The CDR3 loop is CASSNRGQGNYEQCF. The CDR3 DNA follows: TGTGCCAGCAGCAACCGAGGACAGGGAAACTACGAGCAGTGCTTC. The variable domain in full, completed from reference TRBV7-9 and TRBJ2-7, reads DTGVSQNPRHKITKRGQNVTFRCDPISEHNRLYWYRQTLGQGPEFLTYFQNEAQLEKSRLLSDRFSAERPKGSFSTLEIQRTEQGDSAMYLCASSNRGQGNYEQCFGPGTRLTVT.

This clonotype has at least ten counts. This chain joins TRBV18 and TRBJ1-5; no firm D call. Germline CDR1 reads KGHSH; CDR2 reads LQKENI. Trimming cost V 2 bases and J 0 bases, with 8 bases left between them. The CDR3 sequence is 15 residues long. DNA for the CDR3: TGTGCCAGCTCACCAGGGCAGGATAGCAATCAGCCCCAGCATTTT. This codes for CASSPGQDSNQPQHF.

This clonotype has a handful of counts. This chain connects TRBV20-1 to TRBJ2-3; D unclear. Germline V gene data show CDR1 as DFQATT and CDR2 as SNEGSKA (reference sequence). The CDR3 has 11 residues. Trimming removed 5 bases at V and 10 bases at J, with 13 bases between. The CDR3 nucleotides read TGCAGTGCTTTCCTAGTACCCGCGCAGTATTTT. Its translation is CSAFLVPAQYF.

Only a few counts were recorded for this clonotype. This chain uses TRBV24-1 with TRBJ1-1; 7 bases align to TRBD1. The CDR3 contains 13 residues. Germline V lookup: CDR1 KGHDR, CDR2 SFDVKD. The ends lost 9 bases at V and 7 bases at J; junction bases unmatched: 10. DNA for the CDR3: TGTGCCACCGAGCGAGAAGGGGGCGGTGAAGCTTTCTTT. Protein: CATEREGGGEAFF.

The sample holds many counts of this clonotype. The genes are TRBV30 and TRBJ1-1, with D maybe TRBD1 (5 bases). V shed 0 bases and J shed 5 bases, with 10 bases lying between them. CDR1 and CDR2 (germline): GTSNPN, SVGIG (reference sequence). The CDR3 loop spans 13 amino acids. This CDR3 reads CAWSVRPGTEAFF. The CDR3 DNA sequence: TGTGCCTGGAGTGTACGCCCAGGGACTGAAGCTTTCTTT.

This clonotype occurred many times. The chain has TRBV3-1 and TRBJ2-5; the D is unclear. Trimming shortened V by 1 base and J by 6 bases, and 3 bases separated the two germline ends. Germline CDR1 LGHDT, CDR2 YNNKEL (reference sequence). The CDR3 sequence is 11 residues long. The CDR3 protein is CASSQAQTQYF. Written as DNA, the CDR3 is TGTGCCAGCAGCCAAGCCCAGACCCAGTACTTC.

Note on this clonotype: Being one base from a much bigger clone, this may be a read error. The V and J genes are TRBV24-1 and TRBJ2-5; D is perhaps TRBD1 or TRBD2 (6 bases each). The V end was cut by 1 base, the J end by 1 base, with 9 bases between. The CDR3 consists of 15 residues. CDR1 KGHDR and CDR2 SFDVKD come from the germline V gene. This CDR3 is CATSDFGGLQETQYF. The CDR3, as DNA: TGTGCCACCAGTGATTTTGGGGGGCTCCAAGAGACCCAGTACTTC.

This sequence joins TRBV29-1 and TRBJ2-3, with D uncertain. The CDR3 spans 12 residues. The germline V and J ends were trimmed by 7 bases and 2 bases, with 10 bases remaining between them. CDR1 and CDR2 from the germline V gene are SQVTM and ANQGSEA. CDR3 residues: CSAPGPTDTQYF. The CDR3, as DNA: TGCAGCGCTCCGGGCCCCACAGATACGCAGTATTTT.

This clonotype was seen at least ten times. V and J are TRBV11-2 and TRBJ2-3; 13 nucleotides match TRBD2. The CDR3 spans 18 residues. CDR1 is SGHAT, CDR2 FQNNGV, per germline. Germline trimming cut 5 bases from V and 2 bases from J; bases unmatched to any gene: 10. CDR3 residues: CASSRKGTSGANTDTQYF. For the CDR3, the DNA is TGTGCCAGCAGCAGAAAGGGGACTAGCGGGGCGAACACAGATACGCAGTATTTT.

This clonotype was seen many times. This chain joins TRBV7-9 and TRBJ2-5, with no clear D. V lost 4 bases, J lost 1 base, and 10 bases lay in between. CDR1 is SEHNR and CDR2 is FQNEAQ in the germline V gene (reference sequence). CDR3 length: 14 residues. CDR3 region: CASSSPGIQETQYF. The CDR3 coding sequence is TGTGCCAGCAGCTCCCCAGGTATCCAAGAGACCCAGTACTTC.

This clonotype was seen repeatedly, ten times or more. The rearrangement links TRBV11-2 to TRBJ2-1; a possible D gene is TRBD1 (6 bases). Per germline, CDR1 SGHAT and CDR2 FQNNGV. Trimming took 8 bases from V and 1 from J, leaving 15 bases between them. This CDR3 has 15 amino acids. CDR3 in DNA: TGTGCCAGCTTCCCGGGACAAATATCCTACAATGAGCAGTTCTTC. Its protein product is CASFPGQISYNEQFF.

The rearrangement joins TRBV5-1 to TRBJ2-7; D may match TRBD1 or TRBD2 (5 bases each). The V end was cut by 1 base, the J end by 2 bases, with 7 bases between. Per the germline V gene, CDR1 is SGHRS and CDR2 is YFSETQ. The CDR3 is 13 residues long. As DNA, the CDR3 is TGCGCCAGCAGCTTGCTGGGGGCCTACGAGCAGTACTTC. It is translated as CASSLLGAYEQYF.

This clonotype was seen only a few times. CDR3 region: CSARVGSRYEQYF. CDR3 sequence (DNA): TGCAGTGCTAGAGTGGGCTCACGGTACGAGCAGTACTTC. This chain uses TRBV20-1 with TRBJ2-7, with unresolved D. Trimming cost V 1 base and J 4 bases, with 11 bases left between them. The length of the CDR3 is 13 residues. Per the germline V gene, CDR1 is DFQATT and CDR2 is SNEGSKA (reference sequence).

Of note for this clonotype: It may be a read error: a sequence one base away is much more abundant. J is TRBJ2-7 and V is TRBV6-2 or TRBV6-3; no definite D call. CDR1 MNHEY and CDR2 SVGEGT come from the germline V gene. The CDR3 runs to 14 residues. The CDR3 nucleotides are TGTGCCAGCAGCCGGATGGTGCTTTCGTACGAGCGGTACTTC. Encoded protein: CASSRMVLSYERYF.

In this sample, this clonotype turned up many times. This rearrangement joins TRBV6-1 to TRBJ2-5; 7 bases are shared with TRBD1. The germline gives CDR1 MNHNS, CDR2 SASEGT. The CDR3 runs to 15 residues. The V segment lost 2 bases and the J segment 5 bases; nucleotides outside the gene matches: 8. The CDR3 reads CASSETGTGVETQYF. CDR3 nucleotide sequence: TGTGCCAGCAGTGAAACCGGCACAGGGGTTGAGACCCAGTACTTC.

This clonotype was detected ten times or more. This sequence joins TRBV10-1 and TRBJ2-1; D unclear. Looked up from germline, CDR1 is WNHNN and CDR2 is SYGVQD (reference sequence). The ends were cut back, 10 bases at V and 1 base at J, with 14 bases in the middle. This CDR3 region has 14 residues. The CDR3 is CAKRSGTSYNEQFF. In DNA form, the CDR3 reads TGCGCCAAGCGATCGGGTACGTCCTACAATGAGCAGTTCTTC.

This clonotype has just a few counts. The J gene is TRBJ2-7, the V gene TRBV5-1, with TRBD2 matching 9 bases. The V gene end was trimmed by 4 bases and the J gene end by 2 bases; junction bases not matched to a gene: 10. Germline-derived CDR1 and CDR2 are SGHRS and YFSETQ. CDR3 length: 16 amino acids. As DNA, the CDR3 is TGCGCCAGCAGCCCCCAGCCAGCGGGAGGCACCTACGAGCAGTACTTC. It specifies CASSPQPAGGTYEQYF.